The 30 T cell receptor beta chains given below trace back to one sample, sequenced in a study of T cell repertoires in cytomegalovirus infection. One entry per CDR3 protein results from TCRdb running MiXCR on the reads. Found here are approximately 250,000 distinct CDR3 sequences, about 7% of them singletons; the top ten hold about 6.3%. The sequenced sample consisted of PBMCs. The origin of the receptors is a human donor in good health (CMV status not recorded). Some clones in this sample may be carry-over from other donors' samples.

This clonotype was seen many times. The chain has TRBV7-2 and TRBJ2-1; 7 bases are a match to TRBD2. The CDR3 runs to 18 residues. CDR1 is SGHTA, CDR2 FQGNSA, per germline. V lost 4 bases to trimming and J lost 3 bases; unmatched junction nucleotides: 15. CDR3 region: CASSSRTSGETYYNEQFF. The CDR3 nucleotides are TGTGCCAGCAGCTCGAGGACCAGCGGGGAGACCTACTACAATGAGCAGTTCTTC.

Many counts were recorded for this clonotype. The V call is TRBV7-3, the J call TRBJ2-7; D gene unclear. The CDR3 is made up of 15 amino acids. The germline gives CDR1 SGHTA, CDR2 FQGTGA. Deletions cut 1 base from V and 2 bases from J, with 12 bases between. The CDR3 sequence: CASSLSELYPYEQYF. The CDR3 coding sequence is TGTGCCAGCAGCTTAAGTGAACTTTACCCCTACGAGCAGTACTTC. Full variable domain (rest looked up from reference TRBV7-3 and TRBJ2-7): GAGVSQTPSNKVTEKGKYVELRCDPISGHTALYWYRQSLGQGPEFLIYFQGTGAADDSGLPNDRFFAVRPEGSVSTLKIQRTERGDSAVYLCASSLSELYPYEQYFGPGTRLTVT.

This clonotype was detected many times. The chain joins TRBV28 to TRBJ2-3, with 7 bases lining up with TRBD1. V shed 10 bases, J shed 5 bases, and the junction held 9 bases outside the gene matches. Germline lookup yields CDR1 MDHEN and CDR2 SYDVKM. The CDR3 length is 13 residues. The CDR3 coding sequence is TGTGCCATACGAGGGCAGGGGGAAGATACGCAGTATTTT. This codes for CAIRGQGEDTQYF.

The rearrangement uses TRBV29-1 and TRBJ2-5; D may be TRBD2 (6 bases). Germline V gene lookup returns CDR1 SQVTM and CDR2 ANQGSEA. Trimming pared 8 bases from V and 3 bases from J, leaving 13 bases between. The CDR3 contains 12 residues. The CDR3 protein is CSTKGLKETQYF. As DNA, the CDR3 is TGCAGCACAAAGGGACTGAAAGAGACCCAGTACTTC.

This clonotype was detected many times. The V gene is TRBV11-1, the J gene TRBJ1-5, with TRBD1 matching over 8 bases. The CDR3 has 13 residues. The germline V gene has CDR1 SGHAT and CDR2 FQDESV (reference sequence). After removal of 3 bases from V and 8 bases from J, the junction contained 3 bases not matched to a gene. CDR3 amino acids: CASSFRGQEPQHF. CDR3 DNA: TGTGCCAGCAGCTTCAGGGGGCAGGAGCCCCAGCATTTT. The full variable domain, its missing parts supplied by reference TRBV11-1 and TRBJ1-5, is EAEVAQSPRYKITEKSQAVAFWCDPISGHATLYWYRQILGQGPELLVQFQDESVVDDSQLPKDRFSAERLKGVDSTLKIQPAELGDSAMYLCASSFRGQEPQHFGDGTRLSIL.

The CDR3 DNA reads as TGTGCCAGCAGCGGGGTGGAGAGGGACAACTATGGCTACACCTTC. Amino acids: CASSGVERDNYGYTF. J is TRBJ1-2 and V is TRBV13; perhaps TRBD1 as D (5 bases). CDR3 length: 15 residues. Trimming cost V 5 bases and J 2 bases, with 15 bases left between them. Germline V gene data show CDR1 as PRHDT and CDR2 as FYEKMQ (reference sequence).

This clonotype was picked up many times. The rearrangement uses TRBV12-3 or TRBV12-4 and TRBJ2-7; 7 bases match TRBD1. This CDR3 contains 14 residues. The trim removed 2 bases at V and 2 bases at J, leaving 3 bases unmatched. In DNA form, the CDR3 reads TGTGCCAGCAGTTTAACTGGACAGGCCTACGAGCAGTACTTC. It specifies CASSLTGQAYEQYF.

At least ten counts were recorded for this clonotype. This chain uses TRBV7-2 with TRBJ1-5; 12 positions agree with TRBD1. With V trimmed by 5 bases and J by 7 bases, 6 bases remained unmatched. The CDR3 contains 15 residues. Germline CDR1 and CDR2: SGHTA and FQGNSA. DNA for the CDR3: TGTGCCAGCAGCCCGGGACAGGGGGCTCGGCAGCCCCAGCATTTT. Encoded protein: CASSPGQGARQPQHF. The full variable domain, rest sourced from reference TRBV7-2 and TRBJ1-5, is GAGVSQSPSNKVTEKGKDVELRCDPISGHTALYWYRQSLGQGLEFLIYFQGNSAPDKSGLPSDRFSAERTGGSVSTLTIQRTQQEDSAVYLCASSPGQGARQPQHFGDGTRLSIL.

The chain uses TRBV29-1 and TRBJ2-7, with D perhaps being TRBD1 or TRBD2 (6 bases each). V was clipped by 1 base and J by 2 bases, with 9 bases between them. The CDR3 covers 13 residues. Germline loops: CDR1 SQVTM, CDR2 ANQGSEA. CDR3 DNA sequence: TGCAGCGTTGAAGGAGGGGGGACCTACGAGCAGTACTTC. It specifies CSVEGGGTYEQYF.

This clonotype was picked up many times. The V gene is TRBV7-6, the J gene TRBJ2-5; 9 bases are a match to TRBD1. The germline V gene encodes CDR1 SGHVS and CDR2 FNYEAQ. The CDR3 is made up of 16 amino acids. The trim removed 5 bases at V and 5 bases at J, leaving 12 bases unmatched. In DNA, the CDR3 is TGTGCCAGCAGCCCTCTCCGGGACAGGGCCGCGGAGACCCAGTACTTC. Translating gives CASSPLRDRAAETQYF.

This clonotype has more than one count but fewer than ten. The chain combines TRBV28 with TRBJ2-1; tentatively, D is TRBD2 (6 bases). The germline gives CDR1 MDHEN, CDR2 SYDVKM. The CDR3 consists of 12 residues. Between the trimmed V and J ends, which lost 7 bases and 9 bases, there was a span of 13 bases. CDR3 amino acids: CASTVGGSEQFF. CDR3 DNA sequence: TGTGCCAGCACCGTTGGGGGGAGTGAGCAGTTCTTC.

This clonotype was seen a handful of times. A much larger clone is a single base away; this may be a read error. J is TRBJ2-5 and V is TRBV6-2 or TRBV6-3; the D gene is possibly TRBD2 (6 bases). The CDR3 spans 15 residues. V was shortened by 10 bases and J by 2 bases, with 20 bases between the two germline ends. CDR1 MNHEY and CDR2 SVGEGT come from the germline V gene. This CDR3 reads CANRLSGSLQETQYF. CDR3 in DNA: TGTGCCAACAGACTCTCCGGGAGCTTACAAGAGACCCAGTACTTC.

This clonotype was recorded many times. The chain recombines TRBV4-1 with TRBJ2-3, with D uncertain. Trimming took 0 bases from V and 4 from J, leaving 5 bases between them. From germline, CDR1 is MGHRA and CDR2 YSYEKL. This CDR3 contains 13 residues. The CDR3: CASSQDWPDTQYF. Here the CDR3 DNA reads TGCGCCAGCAGCCAAGATTGGCCAGATACGCAGTATTTT.

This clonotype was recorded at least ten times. In DNA form, the CDR3 reads TGCGCCAGCAGCGGGGGACAGGGTTACGGCTACACCTTC. It encodes CASSGGQGYGYTF. The chain is built from TRBV5-1 and TRBJ1-2, with 9 bases identical to TRBD1. The CDR3 contains 13 residues. Germline lookup yields CDR1 SGHRS and CDR2 YFSETQ. V lost 4 bases, J lost 8 bases, and 6 bases stayed unmatched.

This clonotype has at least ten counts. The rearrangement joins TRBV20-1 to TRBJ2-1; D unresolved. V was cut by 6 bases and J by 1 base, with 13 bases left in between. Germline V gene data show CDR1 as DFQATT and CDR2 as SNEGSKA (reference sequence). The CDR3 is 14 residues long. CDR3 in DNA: TGCAGTGCCCCGGACCGCGGATCCTACAATGAGCAGTTCTTC. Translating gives CSAPDRGSYNEQFF.

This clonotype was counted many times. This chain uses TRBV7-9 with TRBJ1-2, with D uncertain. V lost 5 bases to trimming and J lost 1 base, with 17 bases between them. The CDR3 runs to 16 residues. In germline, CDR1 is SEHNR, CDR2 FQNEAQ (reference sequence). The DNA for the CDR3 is TGTGCCAGCAGCCCCCGTCGCGACGGCGTTAACTATGGCTACACCTTC. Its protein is CASSPRRDGVNYGYTF.

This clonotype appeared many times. This chain's CDR3 is CASSERVRISNQPQHF. CDR3 nucleotide sequence: TGTGCCAGCAGTGAAAGGGTCAGAATAAGCAATCAGCCCCAGCATTTT. The V call is TRBV6-1, the J call TRBJ1-5, with D unclear. V was trimmed by 2 bases and J by 1 base, leaving 12 bases between them. This CDR3 spans 16 amino acids. CDR1 MNHNS and CDR2 SASEGT come from the germline V gene.

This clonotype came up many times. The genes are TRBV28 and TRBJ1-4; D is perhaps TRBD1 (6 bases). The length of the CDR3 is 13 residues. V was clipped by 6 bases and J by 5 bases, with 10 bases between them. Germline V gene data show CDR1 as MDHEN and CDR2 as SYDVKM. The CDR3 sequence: CASSRQVNEKLFF. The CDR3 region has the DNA TGTGCCAGCAGCCGACAGGTCAATGAAAAACTGTTTTTT.

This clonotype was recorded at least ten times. CDR3 in amino acids: CASTTTVGRGKNIQYF. The CDR3 nucleotides read TGTGCCAGCACAACCACGGTGGGGAGGGGCAAAAACATTCAGTACTTC. V is TRBV28 and J is TRBJ2-4; 7 bases map to TRBD2. The CDR3 is made up of 16 amino acids. Per germline, CDR1 MDHEN and CDR2 SYDVKM. Trimming took 7 bases from V and 3 from J; bases not matched to a gene: 12.

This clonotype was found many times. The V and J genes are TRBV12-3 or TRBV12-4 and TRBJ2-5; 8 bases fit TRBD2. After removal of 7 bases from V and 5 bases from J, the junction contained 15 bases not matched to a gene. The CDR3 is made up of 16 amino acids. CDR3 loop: CASTLGGGLVRETQYF. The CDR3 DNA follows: TGTGCCAGCACCCTCGGGGGGGGGCTGGTTCGGGAGACCCAGTACTTC.

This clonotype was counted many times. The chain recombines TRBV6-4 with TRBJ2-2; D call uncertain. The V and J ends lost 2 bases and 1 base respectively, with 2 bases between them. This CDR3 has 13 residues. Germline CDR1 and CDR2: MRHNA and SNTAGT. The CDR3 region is CASSDLNTGELFF. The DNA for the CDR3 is TGTGCCAGCAGTGACCTGAACACCGGGGAGCTGTTTTTT.

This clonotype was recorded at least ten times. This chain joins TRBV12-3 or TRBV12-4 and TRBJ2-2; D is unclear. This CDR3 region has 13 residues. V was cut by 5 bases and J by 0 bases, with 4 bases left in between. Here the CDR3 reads CASSDTNTGELFF. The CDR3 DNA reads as TGTGCCAGCAGTGACACGAACACCGGGGAGCTGTTTTTT.

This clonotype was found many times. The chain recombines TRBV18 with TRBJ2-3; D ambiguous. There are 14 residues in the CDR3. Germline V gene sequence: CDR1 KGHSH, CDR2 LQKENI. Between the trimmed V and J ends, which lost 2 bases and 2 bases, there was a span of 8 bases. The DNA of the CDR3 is TGTGCCAGCTCACCAAGGACCCACACAGATACGCAGTATTTT. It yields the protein CASSPRTHTDTQYF.

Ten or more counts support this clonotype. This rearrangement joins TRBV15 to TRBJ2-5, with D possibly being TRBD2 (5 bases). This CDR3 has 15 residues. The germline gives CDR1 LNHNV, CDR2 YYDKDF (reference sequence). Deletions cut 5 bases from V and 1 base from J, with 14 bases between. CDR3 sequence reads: CATSPPGMPQETQYF. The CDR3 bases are TGTGCCACCAGCCCGCCGGGGATGCCCCAAGAGACCCAGTACTTC.

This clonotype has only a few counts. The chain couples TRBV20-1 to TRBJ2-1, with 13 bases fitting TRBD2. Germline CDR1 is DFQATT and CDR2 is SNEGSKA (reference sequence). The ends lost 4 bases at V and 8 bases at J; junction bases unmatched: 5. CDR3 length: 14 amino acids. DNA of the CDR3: TGCAGTGCTACGCCGACTAGCGGGGGGTATGAGCAGTTCTTC. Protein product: CSATPTSGGYEQFF.

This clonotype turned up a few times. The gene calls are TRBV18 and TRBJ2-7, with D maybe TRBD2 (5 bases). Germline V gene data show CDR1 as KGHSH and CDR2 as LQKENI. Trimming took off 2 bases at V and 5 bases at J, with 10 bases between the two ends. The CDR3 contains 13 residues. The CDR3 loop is CASSPVGIDEQYF. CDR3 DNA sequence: TGTGCCAGCTCACCAGTCGGGATCGACGAGCAGTACTTC. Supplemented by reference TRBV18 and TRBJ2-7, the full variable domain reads NAGVMQNPRHLVRRRGQEARLRCSPMKGHSHVYWYRQLPEEGLKFMVYLQKENIIDESGMPKERFSAEFPKEGPSILRIQQVVRGDSAAYFCASSPVGIDEQYFGPGTRLTVT.

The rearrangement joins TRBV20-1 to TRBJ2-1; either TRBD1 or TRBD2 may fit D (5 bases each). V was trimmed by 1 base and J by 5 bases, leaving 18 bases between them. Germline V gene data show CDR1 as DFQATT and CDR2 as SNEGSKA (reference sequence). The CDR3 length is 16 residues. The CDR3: CSARAHDLRGHNEQFF. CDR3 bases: TGCAGTGCTAGAGCCCACGATTTACGGGGCCACAATGAGCAGTTCTTC.

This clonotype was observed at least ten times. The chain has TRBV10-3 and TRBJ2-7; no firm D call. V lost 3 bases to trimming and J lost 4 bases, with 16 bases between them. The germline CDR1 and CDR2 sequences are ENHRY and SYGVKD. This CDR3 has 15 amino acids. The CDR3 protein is CAISDNPPETYEQYF. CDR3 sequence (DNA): TGTGCCATCAGTGACAACCCCCCCGAGACATACGAGCAGTACTTC.

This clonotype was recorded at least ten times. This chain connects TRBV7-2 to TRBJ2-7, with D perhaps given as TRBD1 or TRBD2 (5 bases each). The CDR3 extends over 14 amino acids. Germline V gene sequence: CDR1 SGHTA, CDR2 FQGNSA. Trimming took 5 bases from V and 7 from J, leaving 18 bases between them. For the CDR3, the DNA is TGTGCCAGCAGCCCTCGACAGCTGACGGGGGAGCAGTACTTC. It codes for CASSPRQLTGEQYF.

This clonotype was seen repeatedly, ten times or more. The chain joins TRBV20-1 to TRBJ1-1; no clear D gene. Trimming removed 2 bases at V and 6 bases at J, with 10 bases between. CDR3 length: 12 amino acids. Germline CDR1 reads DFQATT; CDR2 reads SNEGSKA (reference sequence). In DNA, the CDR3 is TGCAGTGCTAGAAGGCTGGCGGCTGAAGCTTTCTTT. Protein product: CSARRLAAEAFF.